This T cell receptor (beta chain) was found in a study of beta chain features in type 1 diabetes listed by TCRdb under 2018. For the study in its entirety: No differences in mean age, gender distribution, total cell number or subset yield were found between patients and healthy donors. Across all samples, fewer than 130 million sorted cells were examined, and cell number per subset correlated strongly with RNA yield. The study compared the TCRB repertoires of sorted circulating CD4+ T cell subsets in recently diagnosed type 1 diabetes patients with those in matched healthy donors. Whereas all 28 donors provided naive and central memory subsets, regulatory and stem cell-like memory subsets were isolated from just 8 patients and roughly eight healthy donors.

The entire amount of isolated RNA was reverse transcribed using the High Capacity cDNA Reverse Transcription Kit, so the sequenced TCRB transcripts were expressed ones. Deep immunoSEQ sequencing was applied to naive, central memory and regulatory T cell samples, giving an average of approximately 4 million total reads per sample. After sorted cells were lysed in RLT buffer, RNA was extracted with DNase-treated RNeasy Micro or Mini kits, with the choice depending on cell number. To prevent cross-contamination, every cell subset was processed on its own, while patient and healthy donor samples were processed together. Using the immunoSEQ multiplex PCR, TCRB sequences were amplified from cDNA into 87-bp fragments spanning the CDR3 region. The amplicons were sequenced using the Illumina HiSeq platform. In the paper's pipeline: PCR bias was computationally corrected using synthetic template baselines, reads within Hamming distance 2 were collapsed, and singletons that could not be merged were discarded. Reads were aligned against IMGT so that V, D and J genes, CDR3 length and insertions or deletions at six rearrangement sites could be assigned. Clonotype counts were normalized to sorted cell number within each subset before computing true diversity and Gini coefficients with the tcR R package. The overlap coefficient, calculated on TCRB nucleotide sequences, was used to measure repertoire sharing. Out-of-frame TCRB sequences from naive cells were analyzed to stand in for the pre-selection repertoire. Entries here come from immuneACCESS through TCRdb and include only in-frame sequences with V and J called. Some clones fail to appear in such tables; in the studies checked, an unresolved V gene covers under half of the shortfall, and the cause of the remainder is unknown. V, J and clone size derive from that table, while D and trimming were established from the DNA sequence. Here the sample has approximately 240,000 clones; approximately 16% occur a single time. Of the sample, 0.08% to 0.095% is held by the ten largest clones.

According to the germline V gene, CDR1 reads MNHEY and CDR2 reads SVGAGI. Ends trimmed: V by 8 bases, J by 1 base; bases unmatched to a gene: 5. Inclusive of the bounding cysteine and phenylalanine, the CDR3 is 14 residues long. The sequence is cut down to CDR3 DNA, 42 bases in frame from base 1. There are a few counts of this clone. Its binding antigen is unknown. No much larger clonotype is one base removed from it; base qualities were not supplied. Each donor gave one peripheral blood draw, averaging approximately 0.12 L, which was collected into heparinised tubes. Using a panel that included CD45RO, CCR7, CD25, CD127, CD95 and CD27, naive, central memory, regulatory and stem cell-like memory CD4+ T cells were sorted on a BD FACSAria II. Every sorted population had a purity above 95%. PBMCs were separated immediately by Lymphoprep density gradient centrifugation and were stained directly, without being cultured. So that batch effects would be minimized, each experiment stained and sorted samples in pairs, pairing one healthy donor with one patient.

The investigation overall reported the following: Naive, central memory and regulatory TCRB repertoires appeared to be more alike among patients than among healthy donors. Patients with type 1 diabetes made fewer insertions and deleted more nucleotides at VDJ recombination sites, implying thymic rearrangement abnormalities. PCR might favor shorter templates, but patient and control samples were amplified and corrected together, so any skew would affect both groups equally. Type 1 diabetes patients showed a moderate but significant shortening of TCRB CDR3 length in all four CD4+ subsets. Because small numbers of individuals were included in the HLA sub-analyses, any influence of HLA type on TCRB rearrangement was left unresolved. Sequencing cDNA rather than genomic DNA could over-represent highly expressing activated cells, although activation and CD3 levels did not differ between groups.

The sample was naive CD4+ T cells from blood. The sample's cell subset or site, from its label and the paper: true naive CD4+ T cells. The sequence came from a man aged 25 to 40 with type 1 diabetes. The chain uses TRBV6-5 and TRBJ2-1; the central 7 bases match TRBD2. CDR3 reads: CASRGRESYNEQFF. The DNA reads TGTGCCAGCCGCGGGAGAGAGTCCTACAATGAGCAGTTCTTC.